This TCR beta chain appears in the sequencing data of a study of lymphopenia after photon versus proton radiotherapy. Whole-study results and caveats: Post-nadir TCR diversity decline inversely tracked overall survival among those who died. Under photons, naive T cells and diversity fell while effector/memory populations rose. After the lymphocyte nadir, photon-treated repertoires showed oligoclonal expansion, especially of CD8+ Temra cells.

CDR3 length: 16 residues. From germline, CDR1 is KGHSH and CDR2 LQKENI. After removal of 4 bases from V and 9 bases from J, the junction contained 12 bases not matched to a gene. For this clone: Its antigen is currently unknown. This sample includes further DNA sequences coding for the same CDR3.

The repertoire was sequenced with immunoSEQ multiplex PCR; TCRdb's copy has only in-frame clones and lacks some. The data contain 4,900 or so clones, 70% to 90% of them singletons. Here the sequenced sample was peripheral blood, taken from a patient treated with photon-based radiotherapy. The chain has TRBV18 and TRBJ2-1; TRBD1 matches at 10 bases. This TCR derives from a man at least 80 years old with cholangiocarcinoma. CDR3 coding DNA: TGTGCCAGCTCACGGGTGACAGGGGGCGTTTTGGGTGAGCAGTTCTTC. Translation: CASSRVTGGVLGEQFF.